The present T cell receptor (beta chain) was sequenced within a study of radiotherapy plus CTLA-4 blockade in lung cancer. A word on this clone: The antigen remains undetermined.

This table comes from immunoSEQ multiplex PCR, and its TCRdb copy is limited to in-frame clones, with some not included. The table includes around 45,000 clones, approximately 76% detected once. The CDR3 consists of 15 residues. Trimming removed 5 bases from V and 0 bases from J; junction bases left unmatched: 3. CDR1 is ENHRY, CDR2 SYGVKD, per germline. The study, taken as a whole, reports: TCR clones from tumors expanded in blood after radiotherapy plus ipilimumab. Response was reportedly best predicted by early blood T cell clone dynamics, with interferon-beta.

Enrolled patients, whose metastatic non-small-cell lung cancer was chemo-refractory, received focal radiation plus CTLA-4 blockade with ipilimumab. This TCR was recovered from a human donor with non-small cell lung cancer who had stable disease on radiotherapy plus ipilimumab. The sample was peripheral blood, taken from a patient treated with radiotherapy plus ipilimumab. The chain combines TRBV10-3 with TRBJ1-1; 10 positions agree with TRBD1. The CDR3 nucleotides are TGTGCCATCAGTCGACAGGGGGCAATGAACACTGAAGCTTTCTTT. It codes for CAISRQGAMNTEAFF.